This is a list of T cell receptor beta chains from one sample in a study of identical twins. Each CDR3 protein is one row after TCRdb ran MiXCR on the 5' RACE reads. The repertoire holds some 710,000 distinct CDR3 sequences, with 6.1% as singletons. The sample was naive T cells sorted from blood. These receptors all come from a man between 18 and 29 years old in good health. CDR3s include the opening cysteine and the closing phenylalanine or tryptophan. Fields, in order: V gene, D gene, clone size, J gene, CDR3 length, CDR3 protein, CDR3 DNA. D genes are given only for firm matches. A clone size is listed for some rows: how often the clone was seen (once, few, many), or a class if it is expanded.

V: TRBV12-3/TRBV12-4
D: -
size: many
J: TRBJ2-7
length: 12
CDR3: CASSFDSYEQYF
DNA: TGTGCCAGCAGTTTCGACTCCTACGAGCAGTACTTC

V: TRBV27
D: TRBD1
size: many
J: TRBJ1-5
length: 16
CDR3: CASSSGTGTGGQPQHF
DNA: TGTGCCAGCAGTTCCGGCACCGGGACAGGGGGTCAGCCCCAGCATTTT

V: TRBV25-1
D: -
size: few
J: TRBJ2-3
length: 16
CDR3: CASSPRGGGSTDTQYF
DNA: TGTGCCAGCAGCCCTCGAGGTGGAGGGAGCACAGATACGCAGTATTTT

V: TRBV3-1
D: -
size: -
J: TRBJ2-7
length: 14
CDR3: CASSQPGAAYEQYF
DNA: TGTGCCAGCAGCCAACCCGGGGCGGCCTACGAGCAGTACTTC

V: TRBV12-3/TRBV12-4
D: -
size: many
J: TRBJ2-1
length: 12
CDR3: CASSPAGPTQFF
DNA: TGTGCCAGCAGTCCGGCTGGCCCAACGCAGTTCTTC

V: TRBV29-1
D: TRBD1
size: many
J: TRBJ2-1
length: 14
CDR3: CSVTQGESYNEQFF
DNA: TGCAGCGTTACCCAGGGGGAGTCCTACAATGAGCAGTTCTTC

V: TRBV12-3/TRBV12-4
D: TRBD1
size: many
J: TRBJ1-4
length: 13
CDR3: CASKQGAQEKLFF
DNA: TGTGCCAGCAAGCAGGGGGCACAAGAAAAACTGTTTTTT

V: TRBV6-5
D: TRBD2
size: few
J: TRBJ2-5
length: 15
CDR3: CASSYLAGEYETQYF
DNA: TGTGCCAGCAGTTACCTTGCGGGAGAGTATGAGACCCAGTACTTC

V: TRBV6-1
D: -
size: many
J: TRBJ2-2
length: 13
CDR3: CASSPDLTGELFF
DNA: TGTGCCAGCAGCCCGGACCTTACCGGGGAGCTGTTTTTT

V: TRBV30
D: -
size: few
J: TRBJ1-5
length: 12
CDR3: CAWSELNQPQHF
DNA: TGTGCCTGGAGTGAATTGAATCAGCCCCAGCATTTT

V: TRBV20-1
D: TRBD1
size: -
J: TRBJ2-1
length: 15
CDR3: CSARDYRGAHNEQFF
DNA: TGCAGTGCTAGAGATTACAGGGGGGCGCACAATGAGCAGTTCTTC

V: TRBV10-2
D: -
size: few
J: TRBJ2-1
length: 14
CDR3: CASSEPQSYNEQFF
DNA: TGCGCCAGCAGTGAGCCCCAATCCTACAATGAGCAGTTCTTC

V: TRBV3-1
D: TRBD1
size: few
J: TRBJ1-1
length: 16
CDR3: CASSQGTDRGRNAAFF
DNA: TGTGCCAGCAGCCAAGGAACCGACAGGGGGCGGAATGCGGCTTTCTTT

V: TRBV7-6
D: TRBD2
size: many
J: TRBJ2-1
length: 16
CDR3: CASSLGGRAPYNEQFF
DNA: TGTGCCAGCAGCTTGGGCGGGAGGGCCCCTTACAATGAGCAGTTCTTC

V: TRBV30
D: -
size: -
J: TRBJ2-1
length: 16
CDR3: CAWSEAAGRSYNEQFF
DNA: TGTGCCTGGAGCGAGGCAGCGGGCCGCTCCTACAATGAGCAGTTCTTC

V: TRBV20-1
D: TRBD1
size: many
J: TRBJ2-1
length: 13
CDR3: CSAPGLNRGEQFF
DNA: TGCAGTGCGCCGGGACTGAACAGGGGGGAGCAGTTCTTC

V: TRBV12-3/TRBV12-4
D: TRBD2
size: many
J: TRBJ2-1
length: 15
CDR3: CASRAGTSVYDEQFF
DNA: TGTGCCAGCAGGGCCGGGACTAGCGTTTACGATGAGCAGTTCTTC

V: TRBV5-1
D: TRBD1
size: many
J: TRBJ2-2
length: 14
CDR3: CASSAGGNTGELFF
DNA: TGCGCCAGCAGTGCAGGGGGCAACACCGGGGAGCTGTTTTTT

V: TRBV4-1
D: -
size: few
J: TRBJ2-1
length: 15
CDR3: CASSQDKPGAVGQFF
DNA: TGCGCCAGCAGCCAAGATAAACCGGGGGCGGTTGGGCAGTTCTTC

V: TRBV12-3/TRBV12-4
D: TRBD1
size: many
J: TRBJ2-7
length: 15
CDR3: CASSPGTVEVGEQYF
DNA: TGTGCCAGCAGCCCCGGGACAGTCGAGGTGGGCGAGCAGTACTTC

V: TRBV15
D: TRBD2
size: many
J: TRBJ2-5
length: 13
CDR3: CATSRLAEETQYF
DNA: TGTGCCACCAGCCGACTAGCGGAGGAGACCCAGTACTTC

V: TRBV7-9
D: TRBD2
size: many
J: TRBJ2-3
length: 17
CDR3: CASSTILAGTGTDTQYF
DNA: TGTGCCAGCAGCACAATTTTAGCGGGAACCGGCACAGATACGCAGTATTTT

V: TRBV27
D: -
size: -
J: TRBJ2-1
length: 16
CDR3: CASSLIRTEGPFGQFF
DNA: TGTGCCAGCAGTTTGATTCGGACGGAGGGCCCTTTTGGGCAGTTCTTC

V: TRBV6-1
D: -
size: many
J: TRBJ1-2
length: 13
CDR3: CASRTERWYGYTF
DNA: TGTGCCAGCAGAACAGAGCGTTGGTATGGCTACACCTTC

V: TRBV5-5
D: -
size: -
J: TRBJ2-5
length: 15
CDR3: CASSWGSGPGETQYF
DNA: TGTGCCAGCAGCTGGGGATCCGGACCGGGTGAGACCCAGTACTTC

V: TRBV9
D: TRBD1
size: many
J: TRBJ1-2
length: 14
CDR3: CASSPEGQGRGYTF
DNA: TGTGCCAGCAGCCCAGAGGGACAGGGGAGGGGCTACACCTTC

V: TRBV19
D: -
size: -
J: TRBJ1-6
length: 15
CDR3: CASSIRQGGNSPLHF
DNA: TGTGCCAGTAGTATCCGGCAGGGAGGCAATTCACCCCTCCACTTT